What follows are 25 T cell receptor beta chains derived from one specimen sequenced in a study of T cell repertoires in cytomegalovirus infection. Their recognized antigens are unknown. TCRdb reanalysed the reads using MiXCR and keeps one entry per CDR3 protein. The data show roughly 860,000 distinct CDR3 sequences, roughly 33% seen once. The sequences come from cultured CD8+ T cells from PBMCs, collected from culture after CMV antigen stimulation. The origin of the receptors is a human donor in good health (CMV status not recorded). Some clones in this sample may be carry-over from other donors' samples.

Only a few counts were recorded for this clonotype. The chain couples TRBV4-2 to TRBJ1-2, with TRBD1 matching 8 bases. The CDR3 is made up of 15 amino acids. The J segment lost 7 bases and the V segment lost 0 bases, leaving 7 bases of the junction unmatched. Germline CDR1 LGHNA, CDR2 YNFKEQ. CDR3 sequence reads: CASSQDRTGRGGYTF. In nucleotides, the CDR3 is TGTGCCAGCAGCCAAGATCGGACAGGGAGGGGTGGCTACACCTTC.

The gene calls are TRBV27 and TRBJ2-2, with TRBD2 matching 13 bases. Germline-derived CDR1 and CDR2 are MNHEY and SMNVEV (reference sequence). V shed 1 base and J 0 bases; nucleotides not matched to a gene: 5. The CDR3 is made up of 19 amino acids. The CDR3 sequence: CASSLWTSGGPTNTGELFF. As DNA, the CDR3 is TGTGCCAGCAGTTTATGGACTAGCGGGGGCCCCACGAACACCGGGGAGCTGTTTTTT.

This clonotype appeared many times. This sequence joins TRBV7-6 and TRBJ2-2; 7 bases are a match to TRBD2. V trimming: 1 base; J trimming: 1 base; junction bases outside the gene matches: 3. Germline CDR1 and CDR2: SGHVS and FNYEAQ. The CDR3 runs to 16 residues. CDR3 DNA sequence: TGTGCCAGCAGCTTAGGGCAGCGGGGGAACACCGGGGAGCTGTTTTTT. Translated, it gives CASSLGQRGNTGELFF.

The chain combines TRBV6-8 with TRBJ1-1, with D perhaps TRBD1 (5 bases). Trimming left V 7 bases short and J 0 bases short, with 15 bases between. CDR3 length equals 15 residues. Germline lookup yields CDR1 MNHGY and CDR2 SAAAGT. The DNA of the CDR3 is TGTGCCAGCACCCCAGGGAACGGGATGAACACTGAAGCTTTCTTT. Amino acids: CASTPGNGMNTEAFF.

The gene calls are TRBV6-8 and TRBJ2-1; TRBD2 aligns across 11 bases. V was clipped by 7 bases and J by 11 bases; unmatched bases: 10. Germline values: CDR1 MNHGY, CDR2 SAAAGT. The CDR3 contains 14 residues. CDR3: CASIIAGGSRQQFF. As DNA, the CDR3 is TGTGCCAGCATAATAGCGGGGGGGTCTAGGCAGCAGTTCTTC.

The rearrangement joins TRBV7-6 to TRBJ2-7; D may be TRBD1 (5 bases). The CDR3 length is 11 residues. V dropped 10 bases and J dropped 5 bases, with 12 bases sitting between them. CDR1 is SGHVS, CDR2 FNYEAQ, per germline. The CDR3 protein is CATKAGNEQYF. In DNA, the CDR3 is TGTGCCACCAAGGCAGGGAACGAGCAGTACTTC.

This clonotype showed up just a few times. V is TRBV7-6 and J is TRBJ1-2; 7 bases are a match to TRBD1. The CDR3 length is 14 residues. J gave up 4 bases and V 5 bases, and 7 bases lay outside the gene matches. CDR1 and CDR2 from the germline V gene are SGHVS and FNYEAQ. The chain's CDR3 is CASSMGQRFYGYTF. The CDR3 nucleotides are TGTGCCAGCAGCATGGGACAGCGATTCTATGGCTACACCTTC.

This clonotype was counted between two and nine times. V is TRBV15 and J is TRBJ2-7; D remains ambiguous. The CDR3 sequence is 15 residues long. Germline loops: CDR1 LNHNV, CDR2 YYDKDF (reference sequence). Trimming took 0 bases from V and 0 from J, leaving 9 bases between them. The CDR3 sequence: CATSRDRPISYEQYF. The CDR3 DNA follows: TGTGCCACCAGCAGAGACAGGCCTATCTCCTACGAGCAGTACTTC.

This clonotype was detected many times. The chain couples TRBV7-6 to TRBJ1-3; D unclear. The CDR3 runs to 12 residues. V lost 4 bases to trimming and J lost 2 bases, with 3 bases between them. Germline V gives CDR1 SGHVS, CDR2 FNYEAQ. Here the CDR3 DNA reads TGTGCCAGCAGCTCTCCTGGAAACACCATATATTTT. It translates to CASSSPGNTIYF.

This CDR3 is CASSLGTKQPQHF. As DNA, the CDR3 is TGTGCCAGCAGTCTCGGGACAAAGCAGCCCCAGCATTTT. V is TRBV12-3 or TRBV12-4 and J is TRBJ1-5, with D possibly being TRBD1 (6 bases). V lost 5 bases to trimming and J lost 7 bases, with 12 bases between them. The CDR3 has 13 residues.

V usage is TRBV7-9 and J usage is TRBJ1-4, with TRBD1 matching 8 bases. V dropped 5 bases and J dropped 8; count of bases not matched to a gene: 7. The V gene's germline CDR1 is SEHNR and CDR2 FQNEAQ (reference sequence). The CDR3 covers 14 residues. The CDR3 loop reads CASSHGQGGEKLFF. The CDR3 DNA reads TGTGCCAGCAGCCACGGACAGGGCGGGGAAAAACTGTTTTTT. The whole variable domain, filled in from reference TRBV7-9 and TRBJ1-4, reads DTGVSQNPRHKITKRGQNVTFRCDPISEHNRLYWYRQTLGQGPEFLTYFQNEAQLEKSRLLSDRFSAERPKGSFSTLEIQRTEQGDSAMYLCASSHGQGGEKLFFGSGTQLSVL.

This chain uses TRBV4-1 with TRBJ2-7, with 9 bases fitting TRBD1. The CDR3 has 14 amino acids. The germline V gene has CDR1 MGHRA and CDR2 YSYEKL. The CDR3 region is CASSQGQGSYEQYV. CDR3 DNA sequence: TGTGCCAGCAGCCAAGGACAGGGGTCCTACGAGCAGTACGTC.

The V and J genes are TRBV7-9 and TRBJ1-2, with D perhaps TRBD1 (5 bases). The CDR3 has 13 residues. Looked up from germline, CDR1 is SEHNR and CDR2 is FQNEAQ (reference sequence). With 6 bases removed from V and 9 bases from J, the gap between germline ends came to 17 bases. CDR3 amino acids: CASRKPGGVSYTF. The CDR3 nucleotides read TGTGCCAGCAGAAAACCGGGGGGGGTAAGCTACACCTTC.

The chain employs TRBV19 and TRBJ2-2, with a possible D match to TRBD2 (5 bases). Germline CDR1 is LNHDA and CDR2 is SQIVND (reference sequence). Trimming shortened V by 0 bases and J by 5 bases, and 16 bases separated the two germline ends. The length of the CDR3 is 17 residues. CDR3: CASSIDLVRGWTGELFF. The CDR3, as DNA: TGTGCCAGTAGTATAGATCTTGTCCGAGGGTGGACCGGGGAGCTGTTTTTT.

The chain couples TRBV6-1 to TRBJ2-2; D ambiguous. The CDR3 totals 15 residues. Trimming shortened V by 4 bases and J by 3 bases, and 12 bases separated the two germline ends. Germline CDR1 is MNHNS and CDR2 is SASEGT. Written as DNA, the CDR3 is TGTGCCAGCAGTGGCCTGGTGAAGGACACCGGGGAGCTGTTTTTT. This encodes CASSGLVKDTGELFF.

This clonotype was seen a handful of times. The genes are TRBV19 and TRBJ2-1; D not certain. V lost 3 bases and J 0 bases, leaving 6 bases between the germline ends. The CDR3 extends over 14 amino acids. The germline CDR1 and CDR2 sequences are LNHDA and SQIVND (reference sequence). CDR3 sequence (DNA): TGTGCCAGTAGTATTGGCGACTCCTACAATGAGCAGTTCTTC. Its translation: CASSIGDSYNEQFF. The full variable domain, completed using reference TRBV19 and TRBJ2-1, is DGGITQSPKYLFRKEGQNVTLSCEQNLNHDAMYWYRQDPGQGLRLIYYSQIVNDFQKGDIAEGYSVSREKKESFPLTVTSAQKNPTAFYLCASSIGDSYNEQFFGPGTRLTVL.

This clonotype was observed a few times. The gene calls are TRBV7-8 and TRBJ1-5, with D unclear. Per the germline V gene, CDR1 is SGHVS and CDR2 is FQNEAQ. The V and J ends lost 2 bases and 6 bases respectively, with 8 bases between them. The CDR3 is 13 amino acids. The CDR3 DNA sequence: TGTGCCAGCAGCTTACCGGAGATTCAGCCCCAGCATTTT. Translating it yields CASSLPEIQPQHF.

This clonotype showed up just a few times. The chain employs TRBV12-3 or TRBV12-4 and TRBJ2-1; 8 bases agree with TRBD2. This CDR3 contains 16 residues. Trimming removed 3 bases from V and 2 bases from J; junction bases left unmatched: 6. The CDR3 DNA reads TGTGCCAGCAGTTTCTCCTCGGGACTAGCCTACAATGAGCAGTTCTTC. The encoded protein is CASSFSSGLAYNEQFF.

V and J are TRBV20-1 and TRBJ2-7, with D perhaps TRBD2 (6 bases). This CDR3 is 15 amino acids long. The ends were cut back, 2 bases at V and 1 base at J, with 15 bases in the middle. Germline CDR1 is DFQATT and CDR2 is SNEGSKA (reference sequence). The CDR3 DNA follows: TGCAGTGCTAGATCCCGGGACTCCATGTCCTACGAGCAGTACGTC. As protein: CSARSRDSMSYEQYV.

The chain links TRBV7-2 to TRBJ1-1; D may be TRBD1 (6 bases). Trimming took off 5 bases at V and 1 base at J, with 14 bases between the two ends. Germline V CDR1 and CDR2: SGHTA, FQGNSA. The CDR3 contains 15 residues. CDR3 bases: TGTGCCAGCAGCCTACCACCGGGACAGAACACTGAAGCTTTCTTT. This translates into CASSLPPGQNTEAFF.

This clonotype has a handful of counts. The V gene is TRBV4-1, the J gene TRBJ2-1, with 11 positions matching TRBD2. The V segment lost 0 bases and the J segment 3 bases; nucleotides outside the gene matches: 7. This CDR3 is 18 amino acids long. Germline V gives CDR1 MGHRA, CDR2 YSYEKL. The CDR3 loop is CASSQDLASGGIYNEQFF. CDR3 nucleotides: TGCGCCAGCAGCCAAGATTTGGCTAGCGGGGGGATCTACAATGAGCAGTTCTTC.

The chain has TRBV19 and TRBJ1-1; unclear D gene. This CDR3 spans 10 amino acids. The V gene's germline CDR1 is LNHDA and CDR2 SQIVND (reference sequence). The ends were cut back, 4 bases at V and 13 bases at J, with 10 bases in the middle. CDR3 coding DNA: TGTGCCAGTAGTACTCCTGGTCTTTTCTTT. Protein: CASSTPGLFF.

V and J are TRBV27 and TRBJ1-2; 8 bases line up with TRBD1. This CDR3 has 13 residues. Trimming at V came to 6 bases and at J to 5 bases, leaving 5 bases not matched to a gene. Germline CDR1 MNHEY, CDR2 SMNVEV (reference sequence). The CDR3 region is CASSDRGKYGYTF. DNA for the CDR3: TGTGCCAGCAGCGACAGGGGCAAGTATGGCTACACCTTC.

There are a few counts of this clonotype. The gene calls are TRBV12-3 or TRBV12-4 and TRBJ2-2; 10 bases are shared with TRBD2. This CDR3 spans 17 amino acids. V was pared by 3 bases and J by 1 base, with 5 bases of the junction left unmatched. In nucleotides, the CDR3 is TGTGCCAGCAGTTTTAGACTAGCGGGTAGGAACACCGGGGAGCTGTTTTTT. Amino acids: CASSFRLAGRNTGELFF.

The chain links TRBV5-1 to TRBJ2-1; D possibly corresponds to TRBD1 (8 bases). The CDR3 has 15 amino acids. CDR1 SGHRS and CDR2 YFSETQ come from the germline V gene. The V gene lost 2 bases and the J gene lost 6 bases, with 15 bases spanning the gap. CDR3 sequence reads: CASSLIQGGINEQFF. CDR3 coding DNA: TGCGCCAGCAGCTTAATACAGGGGGGGATCAATGAGCAGTTCTTC.